The source of this TCR beta chain is a study of blood T cell repertoires in COVID-19. Produced via immunoSEQ multiplex PCR; TCRdb's table is partial and in-frame only. The table has some 200,000 clones, almost 80% seen once. Germline V CDR1 and CDR2: SGHRS, YFSETQ. V was pared by 3 bases and J by 10 bases, with 9 bases of the junction left unmatched. CDR3 length: 16 amino acids. The sample consisted of peripheral blood. V and J are TRBV5-1 and TRBJ1-6, with 11 bases that match TRBD1. The sequence derives from a woman in her 70s with acute or convalescent COVID-19. The CDR3 reads CASSSTGTGGRSPLHF. In nucleotides, the CDR3 is TGCGCCAGCAGCTCGACCGGGACAGGGGGAAGGTCACCCCTCCACTTT.